These T cell receptor beta chains were read from a single sample in a study of STAT3 mutations in large granular lymphocyte leukemia. Generated by immunoSEQ multiplex PCR, the TCRdb table keeps only in-frame clones and is missing some. The sample records around 13,000 clones, about 88% being singletons. Sample: peripheral blood mononuclear cells. The receptor set was obtained from a man between 35 and 55 years old with T-cell large granular lymphocyte leukemia. Some clones in this sample may be carry-over from other donors' samples. Both conserved end residues are part of each CDR3. The D gene is left open where the match is weak. Only part of the rows carry a size: once, few, many, or a class if the clone is expanded.

V	size	D	J	DNA	CDR3
TRBV7-9	-	-	TRBJ2-5	TGTGCCATCCCCTCGGGGGGCGAGGAGACCCAGTACTTC	CAIPSGGEETQYF
TRBV6-5	medium-sized	-	TRBJ1-2	TGTGCCATCCAAGGCCCCGGACAGTACGATGGCTACACCTTC	CAIQGPGQYDGYTF
TRBV6-5	-	TRBD1	TRBJ1-5	TGTGCCAGCAGACGCACCCAGGACAGGTATCAGCCCCAGCATTTT	CASRRTQDRYQPQHF
TRBV19	-	TRBD1	TRBJ1-5	TGTGCCAGTAGTATGTATTTCCCCGGGACAGAAAGCAATCAGCCCCAGCATTTT	CASSMYFPGTESNQPQHF
TRBV9	-	-	TRBJ1-2	TGTGCCAGCAGCGTCGGGGGAGACTATGGCTACACCTTC	CASSVGGDYGYTF
TRBV5-6	-	-	TRBJ2-2	TGTGCCAGCAGTCGAGGGGGGGCCGGGGGGAACACCGGGGAGCTGTTTTTT	CASSRGGAGGNTGELFF
TRBV2	-	-	TRBJ2-7	TGTGCCAGCAGTGAAAGCTCGGCAGGCCTGTCCTACGAGCAGTACTTC	CASSESSAGLSYEQYF
TRBV7-2	-	-	TRBJ2-1	TGTGCCAGCAGCGCCAGGGGACAAGGCTACAATGAGCAGTTCTTC	CASSARGQGYNEQFF
TRBV5-6	-	TRBD1	TRBJ2-7	TGTGCCAGCAGTTTCCGGACAGGGGGTTTGGACGAGCAGTACTTC	CASSFRTGGLDEQYF
TRBV15	-	TRBD1	TRBJ1-1	TGTGCCACCAGCAGTTCAGAGGGGGCTGAAGTTTTCTTT	CATSSSEGAEVFF
TRBV10-3	-	TRBD1	TRBJ1-6	TGTGCCATCAGTGAGCAGGGGGCATTCTCACCCCTCCACTTT	CAISEQGAFSPLHF
TRBV29-1	-	TRBD1	TRBJ1-2	TGCAGCGTTGAGGGACAGGACTATGGCTACACCTTC	CSVEGQDYGYTF
TRBV7-9	-	TRBD2	TRBJ2-3	TGTGCCAGCAGCTCTACAGCGGGAATCACAGATACGCAGTATTTT	CASSSTAGITDTQYF
TRBV7-9	-	-	TRBJ2-7	TGTGCCATCATGGACGGATCCTACGAGCAGTACTTC	CAIMDGSYEQYF
TRBV5-1	-	-	TRBJ1-1	TGCGCCAGCAGCGCGCTGAGGAACACTGAAGCTTTCTTT	CASSALRNTEAFF
TRBV13	-	TRBD2	TRBJ2-5	TGTGCCAGCAGCTTAGGGTCGCTAGCGGGGTCGTTGCTAGAGACCCAGTACTTC	CASSLGSLAGSLLETQYF
TRBV6-6	-	-	TRBJ2-2	TGTGCCAGCGTGCCCGGTTCCGGGGAGCTGTTTTTT	CASVPGSGELFF
TRBV7-9	-	-	TRBJ1-1	TGTGCCAGCAGCTTCGGGATGAACACTGAAGCTTTCTTT	CASSFGMNTEAFF
TRBV7-2	-	-	TRBJ1-2	TGTGCCAGCAGCTTATTAACCCTCAGGGGAATGAACTATGGCTACACCTTC	CASSLLTLRGMNYGYTF
TRBV27	-	-	TRBJ2-3	TGTGCCAGCAGTTTGAGGAAGACGGGCGGAGGCACAGATACGCAGTATTTT	CASSLRKTGGGTDTQYF
TRBV11-1	-	-	TRBJ2-5	TGTGCCAGCAGCTTCAGTACTTCCTGGGAGACCCAGTACTTC	CASSFSTSWETQYF
TRBV5-1	medium-sized	-	TRBJ2-7	TGCGCCAGCAGCCCCGGGACTGCACCCTACGAGCAGTACTTC	CASSPGTAPYEQYF
TRBV18	-	-	TRBJ1-6	TGTGCCAGCTCAATTACGGACGTGAGGAATTCACCCCTCCACTTT	CASSITDVRNSPLHF
TRBV14	-	-	TRBJ1-2	TGTGCCAGCAGCCCCCTCGGGGGGGCGGGTGGCTACACCTTC	CASSPLGGAGGYTF
TRBV10-3	-	-	TRBJ1-1	TGTGCCATCAGTGCCACGACTCTTGGGAGTAACACTGAAGCTTTCTTT	CAISATTLGSNTEAFF
TRBV7-9	-	-	TRBJ1-4	TGTGCCAGCAGCCCAGGGGCTTTTAATGAAAAACTGTTTTTT	CASSPGAFNEKLFF
TRBV7-2	-	-	TRBJ1-2	TGTGCCAGCAGCCCGGGCCCGCGGGGCTATGGCTACACCTTC	CASSPGPRGYGYTF
TRBV13	-	TRBD2	TRBJ2-7	TGTGCCAGCAGCCCCTACAGTTCGGGACTAGCAAAGACCTACGAGCAGTACTTC	CASSPYSSGLAKTYEQYF
TRBV10-2	-	-	TRBJ1-2	TGCGCCAGCTCCTACCGCTTAAGCTCGCCCGGCTACACCTTC	CASSYRLSSPGYTF
TRBV4-2	-	-	TRBJ1-4	TGTGCCAGCAGCCAAGATCCCCAACTACCTGAAAAACTGTTTTTT	CASSQDPQLPEKLFF
TRBV6-5	-	-	TRBJ1-1	TGTGCCAGCAACGGGGGGAGCACTGAAGCTTTCTTT	CASNGGSTEAFF
TRBV5-1	-	-	TRBJ2-7	TGCGCCAGCAGCGGCGCACAGGGATCCTACGAGCAGTACTTC	CASSGAQGSYEQYF
TRBV6-5	-	-	TRBJ1-6	TGTGCCAGCAGTTTCTTAGAAAATTCACCCCTCCACTTT	CASSFLENSPLHF